What follows are 12 T cell receptor beta chains derived from one specimen sequenced in a study of OX40 agonist ivuxolimab in advanced cancers. Clones were sequenced by immunoSEQ multiplex PCR, and TCRdb holds only the in-frame ones, with some missing. The repertoire consists of tens of thousands of clones, with 80% to 90% occurring once and the leading ten covering about a sixth. Here the sequenced sample was CD4+ or CD8+ T cells sorted from blood, taken in a trial of the OX40 agonist ivuxolimab. These receptors were collected from an adult with an advanced solid tumor such as melanoma, head and neck, liver or kidney cancer.

The chain combines TRBV5-6 with TRBJ2-7, with 7 bases lining up with TRBD1. The CDR3 sequence is 16 residues long. V lost 4 bases and J lost 5; bases outside the gene matches: 15. CDR1 SGHDT and CDR2 YYEEEE come from the germline V gene. The CDR3: CASSPTWPRQGNEQYF. DNA of the CDR3: TGTGCCAGCAGCCCGACTTGGCCGAGACAGGGCAACGAGCAGTACTTC. The variable domain in full, with the rest retrieved from reference TRBV5-6 and TRBJ2-7, is DAGVTQSPTHLIKTRGQQVTLRCSPKSGHDTVSWYQQALGQGPQFIFQYYEEEERQRGNFPDRFSGHQFPNYSSELNVNALLLGDSALYLCASSPTWPRQGNEQYFGPGTRLTVT.

This rearrangement joins TRBV29-1 to TRBJ2-5; TRBD1 matches 7 bases. The end of the DNA aligns better with TRBJ2-7, so the J call may be wrong. This CDR3 is built from 14 residues. The germline V gene encodes CDR1 SQVTM and CDR2 ANQGSEA. The CDR3 sequence: CSVTDRVGVDEQYF. CDR3 DNA sequence: TGCAGCGTTACAGACAGGGTTGGAGTCGACGAGCAGTACTTC.

V gene TRBV5-5 combines with J gene TRBJ2-7; 10 nucleotides line up with TRBD2. Germline CDR1 SGHKS, CDR2 YYEKEE (reference sequence). The V and J ends lost 0 bases and 3 bases, in that order; junction bases with no gene match: 12. The CDR3 sequence is 18 residues long. This chain's CDR3 is CASSLELAGIGYNYEQYF. DNA for the CDR3: TGTGCCAGCAGCTTGGAACTAGCGGGAATCGGATACAACTACGAGCAGTACTTC.

This clone was seen a few times. V and J are TRBV6-5 and TRBJ2-3; TRBD1 matches 10 bases. This CDR3 comprises 14 residues. CDR1 is MNHEY, CDR2 SVGAGI, per germline. Trimming took 6 bases from V and 5 from J; bases not matched to a gene: 5. The CDR3 sequence: CASSRQGARDTQYF. As DNA, the CDR3 is TGTGCCAGCAGCCGACAGGGGGCAAGAGATACGCAGTATTTT.

CDR3 coding DNA: TGTGCCAGCAGTTTGGAGAATCAGCCCCAGCATTTT. This encodes CASSLENQPQHF. V is TRBV6-5 and J is TRBJ1-5, with D unclear. CDR1 is MNHEY, CDR2 SVGAGI, per germline. The CDR3 spans 12 residues. V lost 4 bases, J lost 4 bases, and 5 bases lay in between.

Only one count was recorded for this clone. The chain joins TRBV10-3 to TRBJ2-5; TRBD2 agrees at 9 bases. Germline lookup yields CDR1 ENHRY and CDR2 SYGVKD. The CDR3 spans 14 residues. J was trimmed by 2 bases and V by 10 bases; bases with no gene match: 8. The CDR3 coding sequence is TGTGCCACCTCCTGGACTAGCGAGCAAGAGACCCAGTACTTC. Translating gives CATSWTSEQETQYF.

This clone was picked up one time. CDR3 loop: CAISESANNEQFF. CDR3 nucleotide sequence: TGTGCCATCAGTGAGTCGGCCAACAATGAGCAGTTCTTC. The chain recombines TRBV10-3 with TRBJ2-1; no clear D. V lost 0 bases and J lost 5, with 5 bases in between. The CDR3 totals 13 residues. CDR1 and CDR2 (germline): ENHRY, SYGVKD.

This chain connects TRBV6-1 to TRBJ2-1; possibly TRBD1 for D (6 bases). Germline lookup yields CDR1 MNHNS and CDR2 SASEGT. This CDR3 spans 14 amino acids. Trimming shortened V by 4 bases and J by 5 bases, and 12 bases separated the two germline ends. CDR3: CASSVQGRHNEQFF. CDR3 nucleotides: TGTGCCAGCAGTGTACAGGGTCGTCACAATGAGCAGTTCTTC.

The rearrangement links TRBV28 to TRBJ1-2; 8 bases map to TRBD1. V lost 6 bases and J lost 8; bases outside the gene matches: 8. Germline lookup yields CDR1 MDHEN and CDR2 SYDVKM. This CDR3 has 13 residues. The CDR3 reads CASRWTGRSGYTF. CDR3 bases: TGTGCCAGCAGGTGGACAGGGAGATCCGGCTACACCTTC.

This rearrangement joins TRBV7-9 to TRBJ1-1, with D uncertain. CDR1 is SEHNR and CDR2 is FQNEAQ in the germline V gene (reference sequence). V lost 2 bases and J lost 4, with 2 bases in between. The CDR3 has 11 amino acids. The CDR3 spells CASSLITEAFF. CDR3 sequence (DNA): TGTGCCAGCAGCTTAATCACTGAAGCTTTCTTT.

The chain uses TRBV10-3 and TRBJ2-1; 8 bases fit TRBD1. The V gene's germline CDR1 is ENHRY and CDR2 SYGVKD. CDR3 length: 16 amino acids. V was pared by 3 bases and J by 0 bases, with 4 bases of the junction left unmatched. DNA of the CDR3: TGTGCCATCAGTGATTACAGGGGGAGCTCCTACAATGAGCAGTTCTTC. Protein: CAISDYRGSSYNEQFF.

The V and J genes are TRBV6-5 and TRBJ2-7; D is tentatively TRBD1 or TRBD2 (5 bases each). The CDR3 is 14 residues long. CDR1 and CDR2 (germline): MNHEY, SVGAGI. Trimming stripped 6 bases from V and 2 bases from J, with 14 bases between. The CDR3 here is CASSPRDLAYEQYF. Here the CDR3 DNA reads TGTGCCAGCAGCCCTCGGGACCTCGCCTACGAGCAGTACTTC.